This T cell receptor beta chain was captured in a study of CD8 T cells in Susac syndrome (dated by TCRdb to the late 2010s). A note on the overall study: Whether CD8+ T cell activation and differentiation in Susac syndrome was antigen driven was tested using repertoire sequencing. The clonality of the CD8+ T cell repertoire was compared across about a dozen healthy donors, roughly 14 Susac syndrome patients and under 18 multiple sclerosis patients. Findings and caveats that apply to the study as a whole: The study acknowledged that relatively few individuals were included in the TCR sequencing and HLA analysis.

The CDR3 sequence holds 16 residues, the cysteine and phenylalanine included. The DNA shown is the 48-base CDR3, in frame from base 1. Reading the germline V gene gives CDR1 SGHVS and CDR2 FQNEAQ. The germline V and J ends show losses of 7 bases and 5 bases respectively, and no gene match explains 12 bases of the junction. RNA was extracted using the RNeasy kit, and roughly 0.5 to 1 ug of the RNA was reverse transcribed with random hexamers. The immunoSEQ multiplex PCR assay, covering 54 Vbeta and 13 Jbeta segments, was used to amplify TCR beta CDR3 regions. PCR amplification bias was corrected using a synthetic template baseline for primer optimization and computational correction. Turning to the authors' computational methods: Reads were assigned to V, D and J genes according to IMGT and analyzed in immunoSEQ Analyzer, with only productive sequences retained. Clonality was calculated as one minus the Shannon entropy normalized by log2 of the number of productive unique sequences. For each patient and control, public and private clones were evaluated among the 100 most prevalent clones. Susac-specific clones were defined as absent from healthy and MS cohorts, over a thousand published viral clones and other ImmuneACCESS disease sequences. The public reads were quality trimmed at Q25 with fastp and then assembled into clones with MiXCR by TCRdb, keeping productive beta chains. One record per CDR3 amino acid sequence lists the most common genes and DNA. Here the V and J calls rest on TCRdb's processing, not on the authors' analysis. This sample is represented by approximately 120,000 distinct CDR3 sequences; approximately 95% of them were singletons. Roughly 0.33% of the sample is held by the ten biggest clonotypes.

On this clonotype itself: Its antigen is not yet known. The record has no base qualities; no much larger clone is one base away.

Peripheral blood CD8+ and CD4+ T cells from healthy donors, Susac syndrome patients and multiple sclerosis patients were profiled using high-throughput TCR beta sequencing. Multiple sclerosis controls were treatment-naive patients with stable or active relapsing-remitting disease fulfilling revised McDonald criteria. CD8+ TEMRA cells were enriched by FACS, while bulk CD8+ and CD4+ T cells were purified by magnetic negative isolation. Blood was collected in EDTA tubes and processed within 24 hours, with PBMCs isolated through density gradient centrifugation. PBMCs destined for TCR sequencing were cryopreserved in liquid nitrogen and later thawed in a 37 °C water bath. The sorted or isolated CD4+, CD8+ and CD8+ TEMRA cells had a purity of 90% or higher.

The sequencing input was CD8+ T cells from PBMCs. The clonotype was recovered from a human donor with multiple sclerosis. The chain employs TRBV7-8 and TRBJ2-5; 11 bases in the junction line up with TRBD2. The sequenced DNA is TGTGCCAGCAACACTGGGACTAGCGGAGGGTGGGAGACCCAGTACTTC. This is translated as CASNTGTSGGWETQYF.